What follows is one TCR beta chain and its context. Its antigen is as yet unknown. The repertoire was sequenced with immunoSEQ multiplex PCR; TCRdb's copy has only in-frame clones and lacks some. The table has 25,000 to 30,000 clones, about 80% seen once. This record belongs to a study of human CD4 T cells and Enterobacteriaceae. Germline V lookup: CDR1 SGHDT, CDR2 YYEEEE. The CDR3 has 15 amino acids. V lost 4 bases and J lost 4, with 17 bases in between. Sorting took every CD4+ cell except CD45RA+CCR7+CD95- naive cells, reaching over 95% purity. Blood from healthy donors was obtained in Switzerland from donation centers. Sorted cells lacked CD8+, CD14+, CD16+, CD56+, CD19+ and CD25-bright cells. Study-wide results and limits: Specific clonotypes appeared less expanded ex vivo than cross-reactive ones. Ex vivo clonotype reactivity was inferred only by sequence matching.

The V and J genes are TRBV5-6 and TRBJ2-5; TRBD2 is a possible D gene (6 bases). The receptor was derived from a human donor in good health. Sequences were obtained from memory CD4+ T cells from blood. The DNA of the CDR3 is TGTGCCAGCAGCCACAGGTCTTTGGGGGGAGAGACCCAGTACTTC. It yields the protein CASSHRSLGGETQYF.